These 28 T cell receptor beta chains were sequenced from one sample in a study of control samples from healthy donors and cancer patients. Some clones are missing from TCRdb's copy, which holds only in-frame ones; the method was immunoSEQ multiplex PCR. Here the sample spans some 70,000 clones, over 80% being singletons. The sequencing sample was made of blood. Source of these receptors: a man aged 55 to 70 in good health.

As to this clone: The sample contains more than one DNA sequence encoding this CDR3. The rearrangement joins TRBV4-3 to TRBJ2-5; 11 bases match TRBD2. Germline CDR1 and CDR2: LGHNA and YSLEER. V was pared by 1 base and J by 2 bases, with 3 bases of the junction left unmatched. The CDR3 extends over 16 amino acids. CDR3 coding DNA: TGCGCCAGCAGCCAAGGGCGGACTAGCGGGCAAGAGACCCAGTACTTC. It specifies CASSQGRTSGQETQYF.

This clone showed up just once. This chain connects TRBV7-8 to TRBJ2-7, with 10 bases lining up with TRBD2. V lost 3 bases to trimming and J lost 3 bases; unmatched junction nucleotides: 11. CDR1 and CDR2 (germline): SGHVS, FQNEAQ. The CDR3 spans 17 residues. DNA of the CDR3: TGTGCCAGCAGCTTTTTCGCTAGCGGGAGTCTAAGCTACGAGCAGTACTTC. This gives the protein CASSFFASGSLSYEQYF.

This chain's CDR3 is CASGHRTGGELFF. The DNA of the CDR3 is TGTGCCAGCGGCCATCGAACGGGCGGGGAGCTGTTTTTT. This chain connects TRBV25-1 to TRBJ2-2; the D is unclear. The CDR3 runs 13 residues. Deletions cut 8 bases from V and 7 bases from J, with 14 bases between. The germline V gene encodes CDR1 MGHDK and CDR2 SYGVNS.

In nucleotides, the CDR3 is TGTGCCAGCAGTTTCTCGAGGGGGTTACGAGGCTACACCTTC. This gives the protein CASSFSRGLRGYTF. The chain couples TRBV28 to TRBJ1-2; D possibly corresponds to TRBD1 (6 bases). From germline, CDR1 is MDHEN and CDR2 SYDVKM. The CDR3 runs to 14 residues. Trimming cost V 3 bases and J 8 bases, with 16 bases left between them.

As to this clone: Other nucleotide sequences from this sample produce the same CDR3. V and J are TRBV19 and TRBJ1-5; no reliable D call. Per the germline V gene, CDR1 is LNHDA and CDR2 is SQIVND (reference sequence). CDR3 length equals 13 residues. The V end was cut by 1 base, the J end by 4 bases, with 5 bases between. In DNA, the CDR3 is TGTGCCAGTAGTATAGCGGGTAATCAGCCCCAGCATTTT. Amino acids: CASSIAGNQPQHF.

This chain links TRBV7-2 with TRBJ2-1; D gene uncertain. Germline V gene data show CDR1 as SGHTA and CDR2 as FQGNSA. V was clipped by 5 bases and J by 10 bases, with 9 bases between them. The CDR3 length is 11 residues. In DNA form, the CDR3 reads TGTGCCAGCAGCCGTGACTTGGAGCAGTTCTTC. It encodes CASSRDLEQFF.

This chain uses TRBV6-2 or TRBV6-3 with TRBJ1-5, with 9 bases fitting TRBD1. V lost 5 bases, J lost 0 bases, and 11 bases stayed unmatched. Germline CDR1 MNHEY, CDR2 SVGEGT. The CDR3 contains 18 residues. CDR3 DNA: TGTGCCAGCAGTACCCCGGGACAGGGACTTCATAGCAATCAGCCCCAGCATTTT. Its translation: CASSTPGQGLHSNQPQHF.

The V call is TRBV7-8, the J call TRBJ1-2; 8 positions match TRBD1. Losses at the gene ends were 7 bases for V and 8 bases for J; bases not matched to a gene: 18. Germline CDR1 is SGHVS and CDR2 is FQNEAQ. The CDR3 totals 16 residues. CDR3 bases: TGTGCCAGCATGATAGGATCCGGACAGGGCGTTGGCGGCTACACCTTC. Encoded protein: CASMIGSGQGVGGYTF.

The chain recombines TRBV9 with TRBJ2-5; tentatively, D is TRBD1 (5 bases). CDR3 length: 13 amino acids. Germline CDR1 is SGDLS and CDR2 is YYNGEE. Trimming shortened V by 4 bases and J by 5 bases, and 12 bases separated the two germline ends. DNA of the CDR3: TGTGCCAGCAGCTCCAGGGTATCTGAGACCCAGTACTTC. Translation gives CASSSRVSETQYF.

For this clone: Other DNA sequences in the same sample also yield this CDR3. The CDR3 here is CASSSQGWGQPQHF. Written as DNA, the CDR3 is TGTGCCAGCAGCTCCCAGGGGTGGGGGCAGCCCCAGCATTTT. This rearrangement joins TRBV5-6 to TRBJ1-5, with D perhaps TRBD1 (6 bases). This CDR3 spans 14 amino acids. Trimming pared 3 bases from V and 7 bases from J, leaving 14 bases between. Germline loops: CDR1 SGHDT, CDR2 YYEEEE.

This chain uses TRBV6-2 or TRBV6-3 with TRBJ2-5, with 7 bases that match TRBD2. The V segment lost 3 bases and the J segment 6 bases; nucleotides outside the gene matches: 10. This CDR3 has 15 residues. CDR1 is MNHEY and CDR2 is SVGEGT in the germline V gene. The CDR3 coding sequence is TGTGCCAGCAGTTATAGTAAGGCGGGGGAAAAGACCCAGTACTTC. Translated, it gives CASSYSKAGEKTQYF.

The genes are TRBV30 and TRBJ2-5; 7 bases match TRBD1. Trimming took 0 bases from V and 5 from J; bases not matched to a gene: 3. Germline V gene sequence: CDR1 GTSNPN, CDR2 SVGIG (reference sequence). The CDR3 sequence is 13 residues long. The CDR3 nucleotides read TGTGCCTGGAGTGTGGCAGGGGGTGAGACCCAGTACTTC. Amino acid sequence: CAWSVAGGETQYF.

V is TRBV28 and J is TRBJ2-4; weak D call: TRBD1 (6 bases). Deletions cut 5 bases from V and 3 bases from J, with 11 bases between. The CDR3 consists of 14 residues. CDR1 is MDHEN and CDR2 is SYDVKM in the germline V gene. Written as DNA, the CDR3 is TGTGCCAGCAGTATTGGACAGTACAAAAACATTCAGTACTTC. Translated: CASSIGQYKNIQYF.

V usage is TRBV30 and J usage is TRBJ2-1; D remains unclear. V gave up 8 bases and J gave up 10 bases, with 18 bases separating them. The CDR3 extends over 12 amino acids. The germline gives CDR1 GTSNPN, CDR2 SVGIG (reference sequence). For the CDR3, the DNA is TGTGCCGGTACAGATAGCTGGATCGAGCAGTTCTTC. This sequence encodes CAGTDSWIEQFF.

This chain links TRBV4-2 with TRBJ2-6; D ambiguous. The CDR3 contains 15 residues. The V gene's germline CDR1 is LGHNA and CDR2 YNFKEQ. Trimming cost V 4 bases and J 4 bases, with 11 bases left between them. The CDR3 protein is CASSPSRGGANVLTF. Here the CDR3 DNA reads TGTGCCAGCAGCCCCTCCCGTGGGGGGGCCAACGTCCTGACTTTC.

This sequence joins TRBV2 and TRBJ2-7; 9 bases align to TRBD1. Trimming took 1 base from V and 6 from J; bases not matched to a gene: 7. The germline gives CDR1 SNHLY, CDR2 FYNNEI. The CDR3 runs to 15 residues. CDR3 nucleotides: TGTGCCAGCAGTGAAGGGGACAGGGTGGTGGGCGAGCAGTACTTC. It encodes CASSEGDRVVGEQYF.

The chain couples TRBV3-1 (or the pseudogene TRBV3-2) to TRBJ1-1, with TRBD1 identical over 9 bases. J was trimmed by 4 bases and V by 1 base; bases with no gene match: 4. The CDR3 totals 15 residues. Germline V CDR1 and CDR2: LGHDT, YNNKEL (reference sequence). CDR3 protein: CASSQGLQGATEAFF. CDR3 nucleotides: TGTGCCAGCAGCCAAGGCCTACAGGGGGCCACTGAAGCTTTCTTT.

The J gene is TRBJ1-1, the V gene TRBV5-8; D may be TRBD1 (6 bases). Germline CDR1 and CDR2: SGHTS and YDEGEE. CDR3 length: 15 amino acids. V was cut by 0 bases and J by 1 base, with 10 bases left in between. CDR3 sequence (DNA): TGTGCCAGCAGCTTGGTGGGGGGCCCGAACACTGAAGCTTTCTTT. This sequence encodes CASSLVGGPNTEAFF.

This chain joins TRBV7-2 and TRBJ1-5; 9 positions match TRBD1. The germline gives CDR1 SGHTA, CDR2 FQGNSA. There are 15 residues in the CDR3. V shed 5 bases and J 4 bases; nucleotides not matched to a gene: 6. The CDR3 is CASSKHDRGNQPQHF. The CDR3 region has the DNA TGTGCCAGCAGCAAACACGACAGGGGGAATCAGCCCCAGCATTTT.

The CDR3 loop reads CASSPQGDYNYEQYF. Written as DNA, the CDR3 is TGTGCCAGCAGCCCGCAGGGGGACTATAACTACGAGCAGTACTTC. This chain uses TRBV5-6 with TRBJ2-7; possibly TRBD1 or TRBD2 for D (7 bases each). Trimming removed 4 bases from V and 3 bases from J, with 17 bases in between. Germline CDR1 and CDR2: SGHDT and YYEEEE. The CDR3 has 15 amino acids.

In this sample, this clone turned up once. This chain links TRBV30 with TRBJ2-1; 9 bases agree with TRBD2. J was trimmed by 2 bases and V by 7 bases; bases with no gene match: 9. Per germline, CDR1 GTSNPN and CDR2 SVGIG (reference sequence). CDR3 size: 15 residues. This CDR3 reads CALQLASGAYNEQFF. In DNA, the CDR3 is TGTGCCTTACAACTTGCTAGCGGGGCCTACAATGAGCAGTTCTTC.

The chain employs TRBV18 and TRBJ1-2; tentatively, D is TRBD1 (5 bases). The ends were cut back, 6 bases at V and 1 base at J, with 12 bases in the middle. The germline gives CDR1 KGHSH, CDR2 LQKENI. This CDR3 spans 14 amino acids. The CDR3, as DNA: TGTGCCAGCTCCGAGGGGTCAAATAACTATGGCTACACCTTC. It encodes CASSEGSNNYGYTF.

CDR3 residues: CASSATSLADTQYF. The DNA for the CDR3 is TGTGCCAGCAGCGCGACTAGCCTGGCAGATACGCAGTATTTT. The V and J genes are TRBV7-8 and TRBJ2-3, with 7 bases matching TRBD2. Germline V CDR1 and CDR2: SGHVS, FQNEAQ. J was trimmed by 4 bases and V by 5 bases; bases with no gene match: 6. This CDR3 is built from 14 residues. Full variable domain (outside the CDR3, taken from reference TRBV7-8 and TRBJ2-3): GAGVSQSPRYKVAKRGQDVALRCDPISGHVSLFWYQQALGQGPEFLTYFQNEAQLDKSGLPSDRFFAERPEGSVSTLKIQRTQQEDSAVYLCASSATSLADTQYFGPGTRLTVL.

This clone was seen once. This chain uses TRBV27 with TRBJ2-5, with D perhaps TRBD1 (6 bases). The V end lost 1 base, the J end lost 0 bases, and 9 bases lay between the germline ends. The CDR3 is made up of 15 amino acids. Germline CDR1 and CDR2: MNHEY and SMNVEV (reference sequence). The CDR3 DNA is TGTGCCAGCAGTTTATTAGGACAGTACCAAGAGACCCAGTACTTC. Its protein product is CASSLLGQYQETQYF.

This rearrangement joins TRBV29-1 to TRBJ2-7; the match to TRBD2 covers 9 bases. From germline, CDR1 is SQVTM and CDR2 ANQGSEA. This CDR3 has 17 amino acids. Germline trimming cut 4 bases from V and 2 bases from J; bases unmatched to any gene: 15. CDR3 sequence (DNA): TGCAGCGTTGTAGGGTCAATAGGGGTAGCGGGAGCCTACGAGCAGTACTTC. This encodes CSVVGSIGVAGAYEQYF.

The J gene is TRBJ2-2, the V gene TRBV11-2; perhaps TRBD2 as D (6 bases). The germline CDR1 and CDR2 sequences are SGHAT and FQNNGV. The CDR3 loop spans 15 amino acids. Trimming cost V 0 bases and J 5 bases, with 10 bases left between them. The chain's CDR3 is CASSLDPSGTGELFF. In DNA, the CDR3 is TGTGCCAGCAGCTTAGACCCAAGCGGGACCGGGGAGCTGTTTTTT.

The J gene is TRBJ2-5, the V gene TRBV5-6; D not resolved. The V gene lost 0 bases and the J gene lost 4 bases, with 10 bases spanning the gap. This CDR3 has 14 amino acids. From germline, CDR1 is SGHDT and CDR2 YYEEEE. The CDR3 loop is CASSLGADPETQYF. The CDR3, as DNA: TGTGCCAGCAGCTTGGGGGCAGATCCAGAGACCCAGTACTTC.

The V gene is TRBV24-1, the J gene TRBJ2-7; D assignment may be TRBD1 or TRBD2 (5 bases each). V lost 5 bases and J 7 bases, leaving 14 bases between the germline ends. Germline CDR1 is KGHDR and CDR2 is SFDVKD. This CDR3 comprises 13 residues. CDR3: CATSVGGQGEQYF. For the CDR3, the DNA is TGTGCCACCAGTGTTGGGGGTCAGGGTGAGCAGTACTTC.